The T cell receptor beta chain described here comes from a study of blood T cell repertoires in COVID-19. Study details: Cohort 3 donors were reported recovered after two negative PCRs, clearance, or symptom resolution. Samples taken during acute and convalescent COVID-19 were collected in the United States, Italy and Spain.

This CDR3 spans 15 amino acids. CDR1 and CDR2 from the germline V gene are LGHNA and YNFKEQ. The ends were cut back, 0 bases at V and 2 bases at J, with 10 bases in the middle. Methods used by the authors: How many nucleated cells were present was estimated from reference gene primer amplification. Sequencing used immunoSEQ multiplex PCR; TCRdb keeps in-frame clones, though not all of them. The V and J calls and clone size are taken from that table; D and trimming were inferred from the DNA. The data contain approximately 360,000 clones, around 87% of them singletons. Participant reports of clinical history set cohort assignment.

Sequenced material: PBMCs or T cells enriched from blood (not recorded which). This chain uses TRBV4-2 with TRBJ2-5; D not certain. This TCR derives from a man aged 35 to 55 in a cohort exposed to, infected with or recovered from COVID-19 (not recorded which). In DNA, the CDR3 is TGTGCCAGCAGCCAAGATTCTGGAGAACAAGAGACCCAGTACTTC. This gives the protein CASSQDSGEQETQYF.